The T cell receptor (beta chain) under discussion was sequenced for a study of PD-L1 blockade in urothelial cancer. Study-wide context: Blood was subjected to analysis at 3 weeks (second dose) and 6 weeks following treatment start.

Per the germline V gene, CDR1 is LNHDA and CDR2 is SQIVND (reference sequence). CDR3 length: 17 amino acids. The V segment lost 9 bases and the J segment 7 bases; nucleotides outside the gene matches: 18. This sample's time point: pretreatment peripheral blood. The table came from immunoSEQ multiplex PCR; TCRdb's copy has only in-frame clones and leaves some out. The sample yields almost 90,000 clones, 84% seen once. The sequencing here drew on PBMCs, taken around atezolizumab (anti-PD-L1) treatment. The sequence came from a man aged 55 to 70 with urothelial cancer. This chain connects TRBV19 to TRBJ2-2; 9 bases are a match to TRBD1. DNA for the CDR3: TGTGCCAGCAAGGCTCAAGGTGGCACAGGGGGCGTCGGGGAGCTGTTTTTT. Protein sequence: CASKAQGGTGGVGELFF.